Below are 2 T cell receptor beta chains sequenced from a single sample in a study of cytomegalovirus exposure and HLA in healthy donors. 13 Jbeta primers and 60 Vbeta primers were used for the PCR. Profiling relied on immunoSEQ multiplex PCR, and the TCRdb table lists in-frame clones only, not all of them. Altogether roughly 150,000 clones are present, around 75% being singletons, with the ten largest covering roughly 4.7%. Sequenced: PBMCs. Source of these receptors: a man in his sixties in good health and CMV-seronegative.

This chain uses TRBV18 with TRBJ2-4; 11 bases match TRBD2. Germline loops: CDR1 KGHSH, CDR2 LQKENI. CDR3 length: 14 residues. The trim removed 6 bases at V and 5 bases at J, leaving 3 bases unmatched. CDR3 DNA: TGTGCCAGCTCGCAGACTAGCGGGGAAAACATTCAGTACTTC. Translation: CASSQTSGENIQYF.

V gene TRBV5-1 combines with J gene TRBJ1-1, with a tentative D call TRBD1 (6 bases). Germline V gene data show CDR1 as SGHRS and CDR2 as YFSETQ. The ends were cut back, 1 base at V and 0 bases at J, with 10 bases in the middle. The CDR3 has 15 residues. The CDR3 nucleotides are TGCGCCAGCAGCTTGTCGGGGGGCATGAACACTGAAGCTTTCTTT. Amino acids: CASSLSGGMNTEAFF.